The entry below gives a single TCR beta chain sequence along with its context. The data were taken from a study of blood T cell repertoires in COVID-19. About the research overall: Italy, Spain and the United States were the sources of the convalescent and acute COVID-19 samples. Sources were T cells, B-cell-depleted T cells, or PBMCs; the material itself was cDNA or gDNA.

Here immunoSEQ multiplex PCR was the method, and the copy in TCRdb shows in-frame clones only, minus some. The sample lists 150,000 to 180,000 clones, 70% to 90% occurring once. V was pared by 2 bases and J by 4 bases, with 6 bases of the junction left unmatched. Germline V gene sequence: CDR1 SGHTA, CDR2 FQGNSA. The CDR3 runs 15 residues. Patients at the Seattle site were enrolled during active infection and followed longitudinally. The genes are TRBV7-2 and TRBJ2-7; 9 nucleotides match TRBD2. Material: peripheral blood. The source of this sequence is a man aged 60-69 years with COVID-19, enrolled during active disease. The CDR3 here is CASSLNLAGTYEQYF. The DNA of the CDR3 is TGTGCCAGCAGCTTAAACCTAGCGGGAACTTACGAGCAGTACTTC.